This record concerns one T cell receptor beta chain sequence. This sample is drawn from a study of blood T cell repertoires in COVID-19. With V trimmed by 6 bases and J by 5 bases, 3 bases remained unmatched. The CDR3 is made up of 13 amino acids. Per germline, CDR1 LNHDA and CDR2 SQIVND (reference sequence). Using immunoSEQ multiplex PCR, the repertoire was profiled, and TCRdb retains in-frame clones only, with some absent. This sample carries 110,000 to 150,000 clones, roughly 87% of them seen once, and the ten largest clones take 1.5% to 2%. The sample taken for sequencing was peripheral blood. The origin of this receptor is a man aged 65 to 79 with acute or convalescent COVID-19. The V gene is TRBV19, the J gene TRBJ1-4, with 7 bases lining up with TRBD1. In nucleotides, the CDR3 is TGTGCCAGTAGCGGGACAGACAATGAAAAACTGTTTTTT. Protein: CASSGTDNEKLFF. Variable domain in full (rest from reference TRBV19 and TRBJ1-4): DGGITQSPKYLFRKEGQNVTLSCEQNLNHDAMYWYRQDPGQGLRLIYYSQIVNDFQKGDIAEGYSVSREKKESFPLTVTSAQKNPTAFYLCASSGTDNEKLFFGSGTQLSVL.